One sample yielded the 19 T cell receptor beta chains listed below, sequenced in a study of CD8+ T cells in alopecia areata. Extracted RNA was reverse transcribed into cDNA, the sequencing template. The data were produced by immunoSEQ multiplex PCR, yet TCRdb's version contains in-frame clones alone and is incomplete. The sample carries about 160,000 clones, just over 65% recorded once. Treatment: oral pan-JAK inhibitor, 5-10 mg twice daily. Sequenced here: CD4+ T cells sorted from blood, sampled at week 4, from a patient treated with tofacitinib. Receptors were obtained from a human donor with alopecia areata.

This chain joins TRBV20-1 and TRBJ2-5; D gene uncertain. Germline lookup yields CDR1 DFQATT and CDR2 SNEGSKA (reference sequence). This CDR3 has 9 residues. Trimming cost V 5 bases and J 8 bases, with 6 bases left between them. CDR3 in amino acids: CSAGVTQYF. Written as DNA, the CDR3 is TGCAGTGCTGGAGTAACCCAGTACTTC.

The J gene is TRBJ2-1, the V gene TRBV18; possible D gene TRBD2, 6 bases. This CDR3 spans 13 amino acids. Germline V gene lookup returns CDR1 KGHSH and CDR2 LQKENI. V was clipped by 1 base and J by 8 bases, with 9 bases between them. CDR3: CASSPRGGDEQFF. Here the CDR3 DNA reads TGTGCCAGCTCACCACGCGGAGGGGATGAGCAGTTCTTC.

The rearrangement links TRBV6-1 to TRBJ2-1; weak D call: TRBD1 (5 bases). Germline CDR1 and CDR2: MNHNS and SASEGT. The CDR3 spans 16 residues. V was pared by 2 bases and J by 3 bases, with 14 bases between. The CDR3 nucleotides read TGTGCCAGCAGTGAAAAAGGTGGGGCCCTCTACAATGAGCAGTTCTTC. Its protein is CASSEKGGALYNEQFF.

Only one count was recorded for this clone. The V call is TRBV29-1, the J call TRBJ2-6, with D perhaps TRBD2 (6 bases). Germline V CDR1 and CDR2: SQVTM, ANQGSEA. The ends were cut back, 6 bases at V and 0 bases at J, with 18 bases in the middle. This CDR3 has 17 amino acids. The CDR3 DNA reads TGCAGCGTCCGGGCGGGACGGACATACTCTGGGGCCAACGTCCTGACTTTC. This codes for CSVRAGRTYSGANVLTF.

The genes are TRBV4-2 and TRBJ2-3; TRBD1 or TRBD2 may be the D gene (5 bases each). Trimming took 1 base from V and 1 from J, leaving 9 bases between them. The CDR3 extends over 15 amino acids. Germline V lookup: CDR1 LGHNA, CDR2 YNFKEQ. CDR3 sequence reads: CASSQGGSGTDTQYF. The CDR3 DNA is TGTGCCAGCAGCCAAGGGGGGTCGGGCACAGATACGCAGTATTTT.

V gene TRBV30 combines with J gene TRBJ2-5; possibly TRBD1 or TRBD2 for D (5 bases each). The V end lost 2 bases, the J end lost 12 bases, and 16 bases lay between the germline ends. This CDR3 has 12 residues. Germline CDR1 reads GTSNPN; CDR2 reads SVGIG (reference sequence). In DNA form, the CDR3 reads TGTGCCTGGAGTATTGGGGACCTCAGCGAGTACTTC. Encoded protein: CAWSIGDLSEYF.

The V and J genes are TRBV30 and TRBJ1-5; D not certain. From germline, CDR1 is GTSNPN and CDR2 SVGIG (reference sequence). Trimming shortened V by 1 base and J by 7 bases, and 11 bases separated the two germline ends. The CDR3 spans 13 residues. The CDR3 DNA follows: TGTGCCTGGAGTGAATCGCGTCAACAGCCCCAGCATTTT. Translation: CAWSESRQQPQHF.

J is TRBJ2-1 and V is TRBV5-6; 9 bases agree with TRBD1. This CDR3 has 15 residues. CDR1 and CDR2 from the germline V gene are SGHDT and YYEEEE. V lost 6 bases and J lost 6; bases outside the gene matches: 10. The CDR3 sequence is CASINGTGRVNEQFF. DNA of the CDR3: TGTGCCAGCATCAATGGGACAGGGCGGGTCAATGAGCAGTTCTTC.

The chain couples TRBV5-4 to TRBJ2-7; D might be TRBD1 (6 bases). Germline-derived CDR1 and CDR2 are SGHNT and YYREEE (reference sequence). The ends were cut back, 2 bases at V and 5 bases at J, with 14 bases in the middle. The CDR3 totals 14 residues. The CDR3 sequence: CASSFRQDLHEQYF. CDR3 in DNA: TGTGCCAGCAGCTTCCGACAGGACCTACACGAGCAGTACTTC.

This sequence joins TRBV15 and TRBJ1-2; TRBD1 is a possible D gene (5 bases). The germline V gene has CDR1 LNHNV and CDR2 YYDKDF (reference sequence). V was pared by 1 base and J by 3 bases, with 12 bases between. This CDR3 has 15 amino acids. The DNA of the CDR3 is TGTGCCACCAGCAGAGGAGGGGCAGGGCACTATGGCTACACCTTC. Translation gives CATSRGGAGHYGYTF.

The gene calls are TRBV2 and TRBJ1-6; no clear D gene. The CDR3 has 12 residues. Trimming pared 6 bases from V and 4 bases from J, leaving 4 bases between. Per the germline V gene, CDR1 is SNHLY and CDR2 is FYNNEI. The CDR3: CASRDYNSPLHF. CDR3 in DNA: TGTGCCAGCAGAGATTATAATTCACCCCTCCACTTT.

The chain links TRBV5-1 to TRBJ2-2; no clear D gene. The CDR3 consists of 13 residues. V was shortened by 0 bases and J by 2 bases, with 2 bases between the two germline ends. From germline, CDR1 is SGHRS and CDR2 YFSETQ. CDR3 in amino acids: CASSLGNTGELFF. DNA for the CDR3: TGCGCCAGCAGCTTGGGAAACACCGGGGAGCTGTTTTTT.

The rearrangement uses TRBV5-6 and TRBJ2-5; the D is unclear. V lost 0 bases, J lost 9 bases, and 9 bases lay in between. CDR1 and CDR2 (germline): SGHDT, YYEEEE. The CDR3 is 12 residues long. CDR3 amino acids: CASSLAVKSQYF. The CDR3 nucleotides are TGTGCCAGCAGCTTGGCCGTCAAATCCCAGTACTTC.

This chain connects TRBV5-1 to TRBJ2-2, with D hard to call. V lost 3 bases and J lost 6, with 9 bases in between. CDR3 length: 13 residues. Germline-derived CDR1 and CDR2 are SGHRS and YFSETQ. CDR3 protein: CASSSRDPGELFF. The CDR3 DNA reads as TGCGCCAGCAGCTCCAGAGATCCCGGGGAGCTGTTTTTT.

The chain combines TRBV4-3 with TRBJ2-5; D is perhaps TRBD2 (6 bases). Looked up from germline, CDR1 is LGHNA and CDR2 is YSLEER. V lost 0 bases, J lost 8 bases, and 22 bases lay in between. The CDR3 runs 17 residues. The chain's CDR3 is CASSQDLFGGSQGTQYF. The CDR3 DNA follows: TGCGCCAGCAGCCAAGATTTATTCGGGGGTTCCCAAGGAACCCAGTACTTC.

V is TRBV5-1 and J is TRBJ2-2; TRBD2 might be the D (6 bases). The length of the CDR3 is 15 residues. The germline V gene has CDR1 SGHRS and CDR2 YFSETQ. V gave up 2 bases and J gave up 3 bases, with 11 bases separating them. The CDR3 is CASSFNGGDTGELFF. CDR3 in DNA: TGCGCCAGCAGCTTTAACGGGGGAGACACCGGGGAGCTGTTTTTT.

Written as DNA, the CDR3 is TGTGCCAGCAGCTTTCGGCAGGGACAGAACACTGAAGCTTTCTTT. This gives the protein CASSFRQGQNTEAFF. V is TRBV5-4 and J is TRBJ1-1; D might be TRBD1 (6 bases). Trimming shortened V by 2 bases and J by 1 base, and 12 bases separated the two germline ends. The length of the CDR3 is 15 residues. The V gene's germline CDR1 is SGHNT and CDR2 YYREEE (reference sequence). The variable domain in full, completed from reference TRBV5-4 and TRBJ1-1, reads ETGVTQSPTHLIKTRGQQVTLRCSSQSGHNTVSWYQQALGQGPQFIFQYYREEENGRGNFPPRFSGLQFPNYSSELNVNALELDDSALYLCASSFRQGQNTEAFFGQGTRLTVV.

The chain links TRBV25-1 to TRBJ2-3; 7 nucleotides match TRBD2. Trimming at V came to 8 bases and at J to 3 bases, leaving 2 bases not matched to a gene. This CDR3 contains 12 residues. The V gene's germline CDR1 is MGHDK and CDR2 SYGVNS. The chain's CDR3 is CASQRGTDTQYF. The CDR3 DNA reads as TGTGCCAGCCAGCGGGGTACAGATACGCAGTATTTT.

This clone was seen a handful of times. CDR3 protein: CASTFGSGGNTGELFF. The CDR3 bases are TGTGCCAGCACTTTCGGTAGCGGGGGGAACACCGGGGAGCTGTTTTTT. The rearrangement uses TRBV2 and TRBJ2-2; TRBD2 matches at 9 bases. Germline V lookup: CDR1 SNHLY, CDR2 FYNNEI. This CDR3 spans 16 amino acids. J gave up 1 base and V 7 bases, and 7 bases lay outside the gene matches.